The next 4 T cell receptor beta chains were all read from a single sample in a study of cytomegalovirus exposure and HLA in healthy donors listed by TCRdb under 2017. Library generation was performed with the immunoSEQ multiplex PCR assay. The multiplex PCR relied on a mix of 60 forward primers for TCR Vbeta segments and 13 reverse primers for TCR Jbeta segments. TCRdb carries this immuneACCESS record with in-frame sequences only. Its versions omit some clonotypes, under half of them owing to an unresolved V gene in the studies checked, with the rest unexplained. Recorded for this sample are roughly 150,000 clones; 82% of them occurred a single time. The top ten constitute less than 1% of the sample. The sequenced sample was PBMCs. All receptors come from a girl aged 2 to 9 in good health and CMV-seropositive.

The gene calls are TRBV28 and TRBJ1-3, with D tentatively TRBD1 (6 bases). The CDR3 consists of 15 residues. Trimming took off 6 bases at V and 0 bases at J, with 12 bases between the two ends. Germline CDR1 is MDHEN and CDR2 is SYDVKM. CDR3 sequence (DNA): TGTGCCAGCAGGAGACAGGCGTACTCTGGAAACACCATATATTTT. This sequence encodes CASRRQAYSGNTIYF.

This clone was seen a single time. The chain employs TRBV7-9 and TRBJ2-2; perhaps TRBD1 as D (6 bases). V lost 1 base and J 4 bases, leaving 13 bases between the germline ends. Germline loops: CDR1 SEHNR, CDR2 FQNEAQ (reference sequence). The CDR3 spans 16 residues. The CDR3 bases are TGTGCCAGCAGCTTAGGAGGCGGCAGGGGCACCGGGGAGCTGTTTTTT. The encoded protein is CASSLGGGRGTGELFF.

The chain is built from TRBV30 and TRBJ1-1; D uncertain. The germline V gene encodes CDR1 GTSNPN and CDR2 SVGIG (reference sequence). V was shortened by 0 bases and J by 0 bases, with 8 bases between the two germline ends. The CDR3 has 14 amino acids. The CDR3 nucleotides are TGTGCCTGGAGTGTACTGTGGTTGAACACTGAAGCTTTCTTT. Its translation is CAWSVLWLNTEAFF.

The gene calls are TRBV6-5 and TRBJ1-5; D possibly corresponds to TRBD1 (5 bases). The germline CDR1 and CDR2 sequences are MNHEY and SVGAGI. CDR3 length equals 15 residues. The germline V and J ends were trimmed by 6 bases and 1 base, with 13 bases remaining between them. This CDR3 is CASSLSGFSNQPQHF. In DNA, the CDR3 is TGTGCCAGCAGCTTGTCAGGGTTCAGCAATCAGCCCCAGCATTTT.